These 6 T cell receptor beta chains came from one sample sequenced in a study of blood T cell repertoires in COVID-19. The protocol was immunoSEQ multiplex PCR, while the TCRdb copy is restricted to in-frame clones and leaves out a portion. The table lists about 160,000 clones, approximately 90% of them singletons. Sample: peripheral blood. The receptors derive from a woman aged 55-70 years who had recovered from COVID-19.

The CDR3: CATSDLQGGEQFF. The CDR3 DNA follows: TGTGCCACCAGTGATTTACAGGGGGGTGAGCAGTTCTTC. The chain recombines TRBV24-1 with TRBJ2-1, with 8 bases aligning to TRBD1. J gave up 9 bases and V 1 base, and 1 base lay outside the gene matches. This CDR3 spans 13 amino acids. CDR1 KGHDR and CDR2 SFDVKD come from the germline V gene.

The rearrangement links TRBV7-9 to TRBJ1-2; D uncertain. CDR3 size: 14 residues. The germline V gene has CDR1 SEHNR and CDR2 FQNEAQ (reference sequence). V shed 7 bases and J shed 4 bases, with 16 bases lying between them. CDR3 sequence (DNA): TGTGCCAGCACCAAGGGCAGTTTAGGCTATGGCTACACCTTC. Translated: CASTKGSLGYGYTF.

The DNA for the CDR3 is TGTGCCAGCAGGGGGTGGGCGGGACTGTTTTTT. As protein: CASRGWAGLFF. The gene calls are TRBV28 and TRBJ1-4, with D unresolved. The CDR3 consists of 11 residues. Trimming stripped 6 bases from V and 13 bases from J, with 12 bases between. CDR1 is MDHEN, CDR2 SYDVKM, per germline.

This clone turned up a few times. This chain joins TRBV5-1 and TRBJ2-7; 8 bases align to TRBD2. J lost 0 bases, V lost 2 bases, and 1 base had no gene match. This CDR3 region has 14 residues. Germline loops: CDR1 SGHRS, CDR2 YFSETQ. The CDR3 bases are TGCGCCAGCAGCTTAGCGGGGGCCTCCTACGAGCAGTACTTC. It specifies CASSLAGASYEQYF.

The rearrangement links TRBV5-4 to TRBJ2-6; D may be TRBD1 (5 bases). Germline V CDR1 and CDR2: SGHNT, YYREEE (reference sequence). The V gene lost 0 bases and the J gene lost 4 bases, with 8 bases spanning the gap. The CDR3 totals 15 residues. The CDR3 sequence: CASSLGGSGANVLTF. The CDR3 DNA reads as TGTGCCAGCAGCTTGGGGGGCTCCGGGGCCAACGTCCTGACTTTC.

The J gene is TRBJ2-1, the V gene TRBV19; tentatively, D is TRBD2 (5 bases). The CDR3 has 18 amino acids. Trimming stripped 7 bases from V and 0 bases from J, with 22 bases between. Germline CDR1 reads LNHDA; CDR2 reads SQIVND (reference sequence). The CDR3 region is CASTSEGWSYDSYNEQFF. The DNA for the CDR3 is TGTGCCAGTACCTCAGAGGGTTGGAGCTACGACTCCTACAATGAGCAGTTCTTC.